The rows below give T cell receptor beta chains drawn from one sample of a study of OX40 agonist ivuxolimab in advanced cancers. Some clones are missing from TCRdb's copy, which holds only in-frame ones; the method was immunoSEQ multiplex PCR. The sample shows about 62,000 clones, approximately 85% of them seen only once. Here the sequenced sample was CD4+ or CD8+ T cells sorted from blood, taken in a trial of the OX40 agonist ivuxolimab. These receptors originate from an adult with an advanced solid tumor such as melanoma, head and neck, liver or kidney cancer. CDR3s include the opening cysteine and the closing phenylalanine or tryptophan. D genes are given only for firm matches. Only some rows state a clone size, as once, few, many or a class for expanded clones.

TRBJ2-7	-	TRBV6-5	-	CASSSGPVYEQYF	TGTGCCAGCAGCTCAGGACCCGTATACGAGCAGTACTTC
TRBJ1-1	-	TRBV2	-	CASSDPNRNTEAFF	TGTGCCAGCAGTGACCCGAATCGGAACACTGAAGCTTTCTTT
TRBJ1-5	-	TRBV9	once	CASSVGGGADQPQHF	TGTGCCAGCAGCGTAGGCGGGGGGGCCGATCAGCCCCAGCATTTT
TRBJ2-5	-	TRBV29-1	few	CSVRTVGDSQYF	TGCAGCGTCCGGACGGTGGGGGACTCCCAGTACTTC
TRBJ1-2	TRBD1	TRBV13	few	CASSSGTVSYGYTF	TGTGCCAGCAGCAGCGGGACAGTTTCATATGGCTACACCTTC
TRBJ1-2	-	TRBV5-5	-	CASSLGQPYGYTF	TGTGCCAGCAGCTTAGGACAGCCCTATGGCTACACCTTC
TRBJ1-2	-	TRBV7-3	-	CASSLMGQGRDYGYTF	TGTGCCAGCAGCTTAATGGGGCAGGGACGGGACTATGGCTACACCTTC
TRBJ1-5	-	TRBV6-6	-	CASSYLGDQPQHF	TGTGCCAGCAGTTACTTGGGGGATCAGCCCCAGCATTTT
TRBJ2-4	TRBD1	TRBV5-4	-	CASSSGQQENIQYF	TGTGCCAGCAGCTCGGGACAGCAAGAAAACATTCAGTACTTC
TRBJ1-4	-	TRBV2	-	CASSREGEKLFF	TGTGCCAGCAGCCGGGAAGGGGAAAAACTGTTTTTT
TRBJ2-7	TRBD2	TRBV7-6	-	CASSLSSGYEQYF	TGTGCCAGCAGCTTATCTAGCGGCTACGAGCAGTACTTC